Reported below is one TCR beta chain. Original handling: Quantification of nucleated cells was approximated via reference gene primer amplification. The data were produced by immunoSEQ multiplex PCR, yet TCRdb's version contains in-frame clones alone and is incomplete. Clone size and V and J calls were adopted from that table, with D and trimming inferred from the DNA. The data show about 260,000 clones, 65% to 90% seen once. The data are from a study of blood T cell repertoires in COVID-19. Background on the study: COVID-19 samples, acute and convalescent, were from the United States, Italy and Spain. PBMCs, B-cell-depleted T cells, or T cells were the source of the cDNA or gDNA that made up the material.

The CDR3 runs 14 residues. V lost 1 base to trimming and J lost 6 bases, with 13 bases between them. Germline values: CDR1 SGHDT, CDR2 YYEEEE. This receptor was obtained from a man between 25 and 39 years old with active or convalescent COVID-19. Sequenced sample: peripheral blood. The chain uses TRBV5-6 and TRBJ1-2; tentative D call: TRBD1 (6 bases). The CDR3 protein is CASSLWNRENGYTF. The CDR3 DNA follows: TGTGCCAGCAGCTTGTGGAACAGGGAAAATGGCTACACCTTC.